Reported below is one TCR beta chain. Clones were read by immunoSEQ multiplex PCR, and TCRdb kept only the in-frame ones, dropping some. The data contain some 380,000 clones, 81% of them singletons. The sample originates from a study of blood T cell repertoires in COVID-19. The CDR3 consists of 14 residues. Trimming pared 3 bases from V and 3 bases from J, leaving 11 bases between. Germline CDR1 is SNHLY and CDR2 is FYNNEI. Sequencing input: peripheral blood. The rearrangement uses TRBV2 and TRBJ1-1, with D hard to call. The clonotype originates from a human donor with acute or convalescent COVID-19. The donor label of this sample is uncertain. This CDR3 reads CASSESHSDTEAFF. CDR3 bases: TGTGCCAGCAGTGAGTCCCATTCGGACACTGAAGCTTTCTTT.